A single sample gave rise to the 29 T cell receptor beta chains below, sequenced in a study of T-cell memory formation after mild COVID-19 (dated by TCRdb to the early 2020s). The library was built by means of 5' RACE. The data were produced on an Illumina NovaSeq 6000. TCRdb redid the processing of the public reads, applying fastp at Q25 and MiXCR, and retained in-frame beta chains. Rows matching on CDR3 protein sequence are summarized as one entry with the most common DNA and genes. The sample has about 600,000 distinct CDR3 sequences on record, roughly a fifth of them singletons. Of the sample, about 8.2% falls within the top ten clones. Sequencing input: PBMCs or a T cell subset sorted from them (not recorded which). The source of these receptors is an adult woman who had mild COVID-19 (a few samples of this study predate the infection). The sample titles of this study are shuffled in the database, so cell type and time point are left out; the donor was told from shared clones.

Note on this clonotype: One junction end does not reproduce the germline sequence, and a read error may be involved. The V call is TRBV7-2, the J call TRBJ2-3, with 12 bases lining up with TRBD2. Germline CDR1 reads SGHTA; CDR2 reads FQGNSA. The CDR3 contains 16 residues. The CDR3 sequence: CASSLAGGSGADTQYF. The CDR3 DNA reads as TGTGCCAGCAGCCTAGCGGGAGGGTCCGGGGCAGATACGCAGTATTTT.

The chain employs TRBV6-1 and TRBJ1-2, with D possibly matching TRBD1 (6 bases). Trimming took 5 bases from V and 4 from J, leaving 20 bases between them. Germline V gene data show CDR1 as MNHNS and CDR2 as SASEGT. The CDR3 totals 16 residues. DNA for the CDR3: TGTGCCAGCAGTCCCCGACAGGAATTCCCCCTCTATGGCTACACCTTC. It codes for CASSPRQEFPLYGYTF.

The table lists this clonotype with a few counts. This chain connects TRBV4-3 to TRBJ2-1, with D possibly TRBD2 on 5 matching bases. CDR1 is LGHNA, CDR2 YSLEER, per germline. V shed 1 base and J shed 9 bases, with 10 bases lying between them. The CDR3 is 13 amino acids. The CDR3, as DNA: TGCGCCAGCAGCCAAGGGCGGGCACGTGAGCAGTTCTTC. This encodes CASSQGRAREQFF.

The V and J genes are TRBV20-1 and TRBJ1-1; D uncertain. The V gene's germline CDR1 is DFQATT and CDR2 SNEGSKA (reference sequence). The CDR3 totals 14 residues. V dropped 1 base and J dropped 0 bases, with 9 bases sitting between them. The CDR3 region is CSARGRTVNTEAFF. The DNA of the CDR3 is TGCAGTGCTAGAGGAAGGACGGTGAACACTGAAGCTTTCTTT.

This clonotype was found a few times. This chain uses TRBV29-1 with TRBJ2-1; D not resolved. V was clipped by 7 bases and J by 4 bases, with 14 bases between them. This CDR3 has 13 residues. Germline values: CDR1 SQVTM, CDR2 ANQGSEA. This chain's CDR3 is CSATSVGYNEQFF. For the CDR3, the DNA is TGCAGCGCCACAAGCGTGGGTTACAATGAGCAGTTCTTC.

V usage is TRBV6-2 or TRBV6-3 and J usage is TRBJ2-1; TRBD2 aligns across 10 bases. Germline CDR1 is MNHEY and CDR2 is SVGEGT. CDR3 length: 15 amino acids. J was trimmed by 4 bases and V by 5 bases; bases with no gene match: 5. The chain's CDR3 is CASSPLAGRYNEQFF. CDR3 DNA sequence: TGTGCCAGCAGTCCACTAGCGGGACGGTACAATGAGCAGTTCTTC.

This clonotype was recorded a few times. The chain recombines TRBV20-1 with TRBJ1-1, with D maybe TRBD1 (6 bases). Looked up from germline, CDR1 is DFQATT and CDR2 is SNEGSKA (reference sequence). CDR3 length: 14 residues. The V gene lost 5 bases and the J gene lost 5 bases, with 18 bases spanning the gap. In nucleotides, the CDR3 is TGCAGTGCTCAGAACCCCCCGGGGGCGACTGAAGCTTTCTTT. Encoded protein: CSAQNPPGATEAFF.

Only a few counts were recorded for this clonotype. The chain carries TRBV15 and TRBJ2-1; possible D gene TRBD2, 6 bases. CDR3 length: 17 residues. Germline CDR1 is LNHNV and CDR2 is YYDKDF (reference sequence). V dropped 2 bases and J dropped 4 bases, with 18 bases sitting between them. The CDR3 sequence: CATSRSYGGPEYNEQFF. CDR3 coding DNA: TGTGCCACCAGCAGAAGTTACGGGGGACCAGAGTACAATGAGCAGTTCTTC.

This sequence joins TRBV4-1 and TRBJ1-2, with D perhaps TRBD1 (5 bases). CDR3 size: 15 residues. Germline V lookup: CDR1 MGHRA, CDR2 YSYEKL. Trimming stripped 4 bases from V and 1 base from J, with 13 bases between. CDR3 in DNA: TGCGCCAGCAGCCCCGGGGGAGCCTTTAACTATGGCTACACCTTC. Its translation is CASSPGGAFNYGYTF.

The rearrangement joins TRBV27 to TRBJ1-5, with a possible D match to TRBD1 (5 bases). The V gene's germline CDR1 is MNHEY and CDR2 SMNVEV (reference sequence). The V end was cut by 5 bases, the J end by 3 bases, with 14 bases between. The CDR3 has 15 amino acids. CDR3 nucleotide sequence: TGTGCCAGCAGTCAAGGGGCCCATTTCAATCAGCCCCAGCATTTT. Translation gives CASSQGAHFNQPQHF.

This clonotype showed up just a few times. This chain joins TRBV24-1 and TRBJ2-1; D not resolved. V lost 4 bases and J 10 bases, leaving 13 bases between the germline ends. Germline V gene sequence: CDR1 KGHDR, CDR2 SFDVKD. The CDR3 covers 13 residues. The CDR3 coding sequence is TGTGCCACCAGTGACCCCGACCGAGAGGAGCAGTTCTTC. This encodes CATSDPDREEQFF.

The chain employs TRBV3-1 and TRBJ2-5; the match to TRBD2 covers 10 bases. Germline V CDR1 and CDR2: LGHDT, YNNKEL (reference sequence). The V gene end was trimmed by 3 bases and the J gene end by 5 bases; junction bases not matched to a gene: 6. The CDR3 sequence is 15 residues long. CDR3: CASSHVAGGIETQYF. CDR3 nucleotide sequence: TGTGCCAGCAGCCACGTAGCGGGGGGCATCGAGACCCAGTACTTC.

The chain carries TRBV4-3 and TRBJ2-1; no definite D call. V was shortened by 0 bases and J by 2 bases, with 14 bases between the two germline ends. Looked up from germline, CDR1 is LGHNA and CDR2 is YSLEER. This CDR3 region has 17 residues. DNA of the CDR3: TGCGCCAGCAGCCAAGATGGGCCTGAAGACCCCTACAATGAGCAGTTCTTC. The encoded protein is CASSQDGPEDPYNEQFF.

This clonotype was seen only a few times. The rearrangement links TRBV7-8 to TRBJ2-1; no clear D gene. CDR1 is SGHVS, CDR2 FQNEAQ, per germline. This CDR3 has 14 residues. Between the trimmed V and J ends, which lost 5 bases and 2 bases, there was a span of 10 bases. CDR3 DNA: TGTGCCAGCAGCGACGTCTGGGCCTACAATGAGCAGTTCTTC. Amino acids: CASSDVWAYNEQFF.

This clonotype was seen a few times. V and J are TRBV11-1 and TRBJ2-7; possibly TRBD1 for D (6 bases). CDR3 length: 13 residues. CDR1 and CDR2 (germline): SGHAT, FQDESV (reference sequence). The V end was cut by 6 bases, the J end by 6 bases, with 15 bases between. The CDR3 DNA sequence: TGTGCCAGCAGGCTAACACAGGGATTCGAGCAGTACTTC. Translated, it gives CASRLTQGFEQYF.

This clonotype came up once. V is TRBV10-3 and J is TRBJ1-1; D gene uncertain. V was shortened by 5 bases and J by 0 bases, with 7 bases between the two germline ends. Per the germline V gene, CDR1 is ENHRY and CDR2 is SYGVKD. The CDR3 covers 13 residues. For the CDR3, the DNA is TGTGCCATCAGTCTAAAAGTGAACACTGAAGCTTTCTTT. Protein: CAISLKVNTEAFF.

This chain connects TRBV7-2 to TRBJ2-1; D remains unclear. This CDR3 has 15 amino acids. V shed 1 base and J shed 0 bases, with 7 bases lying between them. Germline V lookup: CDR1 SGHTA, CDR2 FQGNSA. The CDR3 region has the DNA TGTGCCAGCAGCTTAGACGTGAGCTCCTACAATGAGCAGTTCTTC. Its translation is CASSLDVSSYNEQFF.

This clonotype was detected ten times or more. The rearrangement joins TRBV12-3 or TRBV12-4 to TRBJ2-7, with D hard to call. The CDR3 has 14 residues. V dropped 6 bases and J dropped 5 bases, with 17 bases sitting between them. The DNA for the CDR3 is TGTGCCAGCAGCCAGGACCAAGGGCATAACGAGCAGTACTTC. Residues: CASSQDQGHNEQYF.

The chain has TRBV18 and TRBJ1-3; 7 bases match TRBD1. V lost 1 base, J lost 3 bases, and 3 bases stayed unmatched. The CDR3 loop spans 15 amino acids. Germline values: CDR1 KGHSH, CDR2 LQKENI. This chain's CDR3 is CASSPQGADGNTIYF. CDR3 nucleotides: TGTGCCAGCTCACCACAGGGGGCTGATGGAAACACCATATATTTT.

This clonotype was observed many times. The V gene is TRBV12-3 or TRBV12-4, the J gene TRBJ2-1; a possible D gene is TRBD1 (5 bases). V lost 6 bases to trimming and J lost 6 bases, with 9 bases between them. This CDR3 is built from 12 residues. CDR3 sequence: CASRIDSNEQFF. CDR3 nucleotides: TGTGCCAGCAGAATAGACAGCAATGAGCAGTTCTTC.

The rearrangement joins TRBV3-1 to TRBJ1-2; D may be TRBD1 (5 bases). Germline lookup yields CDR1 LGHDT and CDR2 YNNKEL (reference sequence). The germline V and J ends were trimmed by 1 base and 13 bases, with 16 bases remaining between them. The CDR3 loop spans 13 amino acids. The CDR3 here is CASSQGFGSQGTF. The CDR3 bases are TGTGCCAGCAGCCAAGGATTCGGCAGCCAGGGCACCTTC.

This clonotype has just a few counts. The chain employs TRBV12-3 or TRBV12-4 and TRBJ2-1; D gene uncertain. This CDR3 has 19 residues. The V end lost 6 bases, the J end lost 0 bases, and 24 bases lay between the germline ends. The CDR3 is CASRPRRQPPPASYNEQFF. The DNA of the CDR3 is TGTGCCAGCAGACCTAGGCGTCAGCCACCCCCAGCCTCCTACAATGAGCAGTTCTTC.

This clonotype was seen more than once but under ten times. The chain employs TRBV29-1 and TRBJ1-2; D might be TRBD1 (5 bases). CDR1 is SQVTM and CDR2 is ANQGSEA in the germline V gene. The CDR3 is 13 amino acids. Trimming took 4 bases from V and 8 from J, leaving 17 bases between them. The CDR3 bases are TGCAGCGTTGCCAGAGACAGCTCGTCAGGCTACACCTTC. It is translated as CSVARDSSSGYTF. The full variable domain, completed using reference TRBV29-1 and TRBJ1-2, is SAVISQKPSRDICQRGTSLTIQCQVDSQVTMMFWYRQQPGQSLTLIATANQGSEATYESGFVIDKFPISRPNLTFSTLTVSNMSPEDSSIYLCSVARDSSSGYTFGSGTRLTVV.

Ten or more counts support this clonotype. The junction departs from germline at one end; a sequencing error may be responsible. The chain carries TRBV4-3 and TRBJ2-2; no definite D call. The CDR3 has 12 residues. Germline V gives CDR1 LGHNA, CDR2 YSLEER. The CDR3 reads CASSPYTGELFF. The DNA for the CDR3 is TGTGCCAGCAGCCCCTACACCGGGGAGCTGTTTTTT.

This clonotype was observed a few times. The gene calls are TRBV7-9 and TRBJ2-1, with 10 positions matching TRBD2. The junction had 15 bases not matched to a gene; V was cut back by 5 bases and J by 8 bases. Germline-derived CDR1 and CDR2 are SEHNR and FQNEAQ (reference sequence). This CDR3 is 17 amino acids long. The CDR3 DNA sequence: TGTGCCAGCAGCCGGCGGCGCAGCGGGGGGGGCAAGGATGAGCAGTTCTTC. This translates into CASSRRRSGGGKDEQFF.

In this sample, this clonotype turned up a few times. The rearrangement links TRBV7-6 to TRBJ2-5; 7 nucleotides agree with TRBD1. Germline V gene data show CDR1 as SGHVS and CDR2 as FNYEAQ. The junction had 19 bases not matched to a gene; V was cut back by 4 bases and J by 8 bases. The CDR3 is made up of 17 amino acids. The CDR3, as DNA: TGTGCCAGCAGCTCCCCCGCCCTACAGGGGATCCCGGACACCCAGTACTTC. This sequence encodes CASSSPALQGIPDTQYF.

V usage is TRBV9 and J usage is TRBJ2-3; tentative D call: TRBD1 (6 bases). V dropped 3 bases and J dropped 4 bases, with 9 bases sitting between them. CDR3 length: 13 residues. Per the germline V gene, CDR1 is SGDLS and CDR2 is YYNGEE. The CDR3 bases are TGTGCCAGCAGCGACAACAGGGCAGATACGCAGTATTTT. Its translation: CASSDNRADTQYF.

This clonotype has just a few counts. V gene TRBV5-5 combines with J gene TRBJ2-7, with D unresolved. Germline CDR1 and CDR2: SGHKS and YYEKEE (reference sequence). This CDR3 comprises 13 residues. V lost 5 bases to trimming and J lost 2 bases, with 11 bases between them. The CDR3 is CASRLGGAYEQYF. CDR3 bases: TGTGCCAGCAGACTGGGTGGGGCCTACGAGCAGTACTTC.

This clonotype appeared a few times. The genes are TRBV7-9 and TRBJ2-2; 7 bases align to TRBD1. This CDR3 contains 16 residues. In germline, CDR1 is SEHNR, CDR2 FQNEAQ (reference sequence). The junction had 6 bases not matched to a gene; V was cut back by 5 bases and J by 0 bases. CDR3 sequence (DNA): TGTGCCAGCAGCCTACCGGGACAGACGAACACCGGGGAGCTGTTTTTT. It encodes CASSLPGQTNTGELFF.